The clone carrying this TCR beta chain showed up just a few times. Its matching antigen is unknown. This CDR3 has 13 amino acids. Per germline, CDR1 SGDLS and CDR2 YYNGEE. V lost 4 bases and J lost 3, with 10 bases in between. This sample was included in a study of T cells in Graves' hyperthyroidism and ophthalmopathy. Study-wide points: Clonotypes that were expanded in thyroid above 0.001 mostly appeared in blood too. Ophthalmopathy onset followed model prediction by a median about six months.

Lactation, pregnancy, other autoimmune disease or uncontrolled infection led to exclusion of patients. TCR beta CDR3 sequences were amplified from RNA transcripts. A set of HTBI primers served as the primers for a first-round RT-PCR of the TCR CDR3. One entry per CDR3 protein results from TCRdb running MiXCR on the multiplex PCR reads. The table has roughly 510,000 distinct CDR3 sequences, 46% seen once. What was sequenced was peripheral blood or thyroid tissue (not recorded which). The chain has TRBV9 and TRBJ1-2; D perhaps matches TRBD1 (5 bases). The receptor was derived from an adult woman with Graves' disease, either hyperthyroidism or ophthalmopathy (not recorded which). The CDR3 bases are TGTGCCAGCAGCCGTGTGGGGGACTATGGCTACACCTTC. This encodes CASSRVGDYGYTF.